These 10 T cell receptor beta chains originate from one sample sequenced in a study of blood T cell repertoires in COVID-19. Clones were sequenced by immunoSEQ multiplex PCR, and TCRdb holds only the in-frame ones, with some missing. The profile shows fewer than 300,000 clones, 85% of them singletons. The sample comprised peripheral blood. These receptors originate from a man aged 50-59 years with active or convalescent COVID-19.

The chain recombines TRBV28 with TRBJ1-4, with D uncertain. V lost 1 base and J lost 4, with 10 bases in between. Looked up from germline, CDR1 is MDHEN and CDR2 is SYDVKM. CDR3 length equals 15 residues. CDR3: CASSLSSQYNEKLFF. DNA of the CDR3: TGTGCCAGCAGTTTATCTTCTCAGTATAATGAAAAACTGTTTTTT.

With respect to this clone: The sample carries other DNA sequences with the same CDR3. The chain is built from TRBV3-1 (or the pseudogene TRBV3-2) and TRBJ2-2, with 7 bases aligning to TRBD1. The CDR3 has 14 residues. The germline V gene encodes CDR1 LGHDT and CDR2 YNNKEL (reference sequence). J was trimmed by 6 bases and V by 4 bases; bases with no gene match: 5. CDR3 nucleotide sequence: TGTGCCAGCAGCCCCCGGACAGGATCCGGGGAGCTGTTTTTT. Protein: CASSPRTGSGELFF.

The chain joins TRBV6-5 to TRBJ2-1; D is uncertain. V shed 9 bases and J shed 0 bases, with 6 bases lying between them. This CDR3 contains 12 residues. Germline V gene data show CDR1 as MNHEY and CDR2 as SVGAGI. CDR3 DNA: TGTGCCAGTAGGAGCTCCTACAATGAGCAGTTCTTC. Its protein is CASRSSYNEQFF.

This chain links TRBV6-6 with TRBJ1-6, with D maybe TRBD1 (5 bases). CDR3 length: 16 residues. Trimming removed 6 bases from V and 0 bases from J, with 12 bases in between. Germline-derived CDR1 and CDR2 are MNHNY and SVGAGI (reference sequence). The CDR3: CASSPDKSSYNSPLHF. CDR3 nucleotide sequence: TGTGCCAGCAGCCCGGACAAGAGCTCCTATAATTCACCCCTCCACTTT.

The sample holds a few counts of this clone. This chain joins TRBV5-5 and TRBJ2-3, with a possible D match to TRBD1 (6 bases). V was trimmed by 5 bases and J by 2 bases, leaving 9 bases between them. CDR1 SGHKS and CDR2 YYEKEE come from the germline V gene (reference sequence). The CDR3 is 13 amino acids. CDR3 bases: TGTGCCAGCAGAGGACAGCCCACAGATACGCAGTATTTT. Encoded protein: CASRGQPTDTQYF.

The rearrangement joins TRBV7-9 to TRBJ1-1; D is ambiguous. CDR3 length equals 14 residues. Germline V gene sequence: CDR1 SEHNR, CDR2 FQNEAQ (reference sequence). Between the trimmed V and J ends, which lost 2 bases and 1 base, there was a span of 8 bases. CDR3 DNA sequence: TGTGCCAGCAGCTTAACGTCCGGGAACACTGAAGCTTTCTTT. It is translated as CASSLTSGNTEAFF.

The chain recombines TRBV7-2 with TRBJ2-5, with TRBD1 matching over 7 bases. V dropped 1 base and J dropped 5; count of bases not matched to a gene: 10. The CDR3 is 16 residues long. Germline V gives CDR1 SGHTA, CDR2 FQGNSA. In DNA form, the CDR3 reads TGTGCCAGCAGCTTAGAGGGCAGGGGGATGGCTGAGACCCAGTACTTC. This translates into CASSLEGRGMAETQYF.

The chain recombines TRBV3-1 (or the pseudogene TRBV3-2) with TRBJ2-5; TRBD2 aligns across 7 bases. This CDR3 spans 15 amino acids. Germline V CDR1 and CDR2: LGHDT, YNNKEL (reference sequence). With V trimmed by 1 base and J by 5 bases, 7 bases remained unmatched. CDR3 nucleotides: TGTGCCAGCAGCCAAGCTCGAGCGGGAAGGGAGACCCAGTACTTC. It translates to CASSQARAGRETQYF.

This chain connects TRBV15 to TRBJ1-5, with D unresolved. V was clipped by 0 bases and J by 4 bases, with 10 bases between them. The CDR3 totals 15 residues. CDR1 and CDR2 from the germline V gene are LNHNV and YYDKDF (reference sequence). CDR3: CATSREGDSNQPQHF. The CDR3 coding sequence is TGTGCCACCAGCAGAGAGGGAGATTCGAATCAGCCCCAGCATTTT.

The gene calls are TRBV24-1 and TRBJ2-5, with 7 positions matching TRBD2. This CDR3 has 15 amino acids. The V segment lost 6 bases and the J segment 0 bases; nucleotides outside the gene matches: 6. The V gene's germline CDR1 is KGHDR and CDR2 SFDVKD. CDR3 residues: CATSPSGMYQETQYF. CDR3 bases: TGTGCCACCAGTCCCAGCGGGATGTACCAAGAGACCCAGTACTTC.